This note documents a single TCR beta chain sequence. Its antigen remains unidentified. Per-nucleotide qualities are absent, and no much larger clonotype sits a single base away. Library preparation used the immunoSEQ multiplex PCR assay. The multiplex PCR relied on a mix of 60 forward primers for TCR Vbeta segments and 13 reverse primers for TCR Jbeta segments. The CDR3 region of rearranged TCR beta genes was amplified from genomic DNA with a multiplex PCR assay. On the Illumina HiSeq System, the amplified TCR beta libraries were sequenced as 87-base-pair reads. In the source study's methods: Across the 666 repertoires, a later analysis counted some 81 million unique TCR beta chains, some 11 million of which were shared by at least two donors. Raw reads were error-corrected and collapsed into unique sequences with a nearest-neighbor algorithm that merged closely related sequences to remove PCR and sequencing errors. To assign V, D and J gene segments, CDR3 sequences were aligned to IMGT reference sequences. Each retained sequence needed at least a six-nucleotide match to both a V gene segment and a J gene segment. Rearrangements were classified as productive when the CDR3 lacked stop codons and remained in frame with V and J, and all other rearrangements were classified as non-productive. CDR3 was defined by IMGT convention, running from the second conserved V-encoded cysteine to the conserved J-encoded phenylalanine. In an earlier analysis of 587 of the donors, sequences lacking an unambiguous match to a single V gene segment were excluded. An earlier analysis of several hundred of the donors classified V segments as functional when productive rearrangements were above 56.7% and as segregating when the standard deviation between donors was above 5%. To diagnose cytomegalovirus status from the catalog of TCR beta chain sequences, a statistical classification framework was built. In a later analysis, V and J genes were assigned by comparing TCR nucleotide sequences against IMGT/GENE-DB human TR gene sequences. In a later analysis, CDR3 sequences and most-parsimonious VDJ recombination scenarios were assigned using the TCRdist pipeline. In a later analysis, each TCR beta chain was defined by its CDR3 amino acid sequence together with its V-gene family, and reads lacking a unique V-gene family were excluded. As a way to deal with suspected cross-contamination and a sequencing artifact, a later analysis dropped under 600 nucleotide sequences that were highly shared and had low generation probability. A later analysis calculated a clonal expansion index for each public chain from normalized within-repertoire ranks of inferred template counts. In a later analysis, generation probabilities were computed with a VDJ recombination model fitted to out-of-frame rearrangements, and the resulting probabilities were checked against IGoR. A later analysis scored TCR-TCR, TCR-HLA and TCR-CMV co-occurrence with hypergeometric tests, applying a repertoire-size bias correction to TCR pairs. In a later analysis, false discovery rates were estimated by permuting HLA or CMV assignments 20 times. In a later analysis, co-occurring TCRs were grouped using DBSCAN, and TCRdist sequence similarity was added for clustering within HLA-allele-positive subsets. Co-occurrence clustering excluded repertoires with fewer than 30,000 or more than 120,000 public chains, plus five with anomalous nucleotide sharing. As stored in TCRdb, this immuneACCESS dataset retains in-frame rearrangements with V and J assigned. A fraction of the clones does not appear; measured against another copy, unresolved V genes explain less than half of the discrepancy, and the remainder lacks a known reason. That table is the source of V, J and clone size, and D and trimming were worked out from the DNA. The sample table lists roughly 120,000 clones, 69% of them with a count of one. The biggest ten clones account for roughly 5.5% of the sample.

The sample originates from a study of cytomegalovirus exposure and HLA in healthy donors (dated by TCRdb to 2016 to 2017). Regarding the complete study: An earlier analysis of 587 of the donors reported 250 to 350 Gb of sequence data and roughly 110 million unique TCR beta sequences from about 179 million T cells. Roughly 290 gigabases of sequencing data and around 85 million unique TCR sequences made up an early release that covered 500 to 700 HLA-typed donors. Of the roughly 400 genotyped donors, 75% to 85% were placed in the genetic ancestry cluster associated with self-reported Caucasian donors. The study was designed to test whether signatures of past pathogen exposure could be identified by cataloging public T cell receptors. Using immunosequencing, the study profiled T cell repertoires from around 670 subjects and related those repertoires to cytomegalovirus serostatus. In addition to the first cohort of 500 to 850 subjects, a separate validation cohort of 120 different subjects was used. To predict cytomegalovirus infection status, the study brought together high-throughput TCR immunosequencing, statistical association of individual TCRs with disease status, and machine learning. In a later analysis, previously published TCR beta repertoires from about 670 donors were re-analyzed and high-resolution HLA genotyping was added so that TCR occurrence patterns could be studied. Rather than drawing on any new phenotypic data, the later analysis identified candidate immune exposures from TCR beta sequences and the way those sequences occurred across donors. In an earlier analysis of over 550 of the donors, high-throughput TCR beta sequencing was used to judge whether each TCR beta V gene segment behaved as functional or pseudogenic. Donor age, sex, ethnicity and CMV serostatus were collected together with the repertoire data. Genome-wide SNP genotypes for about three fifths of the roughly 700 donors were used in a later genetic analysis, which treated that subset as a discovery cohort. Every discovery cohort repertoire had been produced on one sequencing platform. Class I and class II HLA loci were covered by the typing at four-digit resolution. The number of donors typed differed by locus, with about 629-640 for A, B, C, DRB1 and DQB1, around 560 for DQA1, 600 to 610 for DPA1, and some 440 for DPB1. Because of strong linkage in the cohort, roughly five DR-DQ haplotypes were treated as single units for association and clustering. Among a few hundred genotyped donors of the cohort, an average of around 240,000 unique TCR beta nucleotide sequences were sequenced per donor, approximately 20% of them non-productive.

The cohort comprised 710 or so healthy bone marrow donors. All cohort members were sampled while nominally healthy, although unrecorded immune exposures were likely present. The donor tested CMV seropositive and was one of the 289 seropositive cohort members. Every donor gave a peripheral blood sample, and the peripheral blood mononuclear cells from that sample were used for TCR beta sequencing. The Qiagen DNeasy Blood Extraction Kit was used to extract genomic DNA from the blood cell samples. What the authors observed across the whole study: Most TCR sequences were seen in very few donors, while some public TCRs were found in many individuals. A further reported finding was that TCR beta sequences accurately predicted the HLA-A and HLA-B alleles for most subjects in the first cohort. In this cohort, only TCR beta chains were sequenced, and detectable features were limited by the absence of alpha or paired-chain data. A later analysis found that most CMV-associated TCR beta chains appeared HLA-restricted, with HLA associations seemingly driven largely by CMV exposure. According to a later analysis, parvovirus B19, influenza, CMV and Epstein-Barr virus appeared linked to several top co-occurrence clusters. Linkage disequilibrium might explain the correlated functional status among segregating V segments, but an unknown experimental factor could not be ruled out. A later analysis associated 15,000 or so TCR beta sequences with specific HLA alleles at a false discovery rate of 0.05. According to a later genetic analysis, donors in an Asian-associated ancestry cluster had fewer N-insertions in productive TCRs than the roughly 700-donor mean. Because some donors lacked HLA typing at each locus, the association tests relied only on the typed subset. The study gave a list of about 150 TCR beta chains associated with cytomegalovirus. In a later analysis, HLA-associated TCR beta chains showed more clonal expansion and lower generation probabilities than non-associated chains that were equally common. A cluster of highly shared sequence variants was judged likely to be a technical artifact of the sequencing pipeline. The authors suggested that the approach could potentially be generalized to other disease states and immunological phenotypes. In both the original and validation cohorts, the classifier was reported to diagnose cytomegalovirus status with high specificity and sensitivity. A later analysis found that TCR association rates varied across HLA loci, with DRB1 alleles showing the most associated TCRs and HLA-C alleles the fewest. Presence/absence analyses assumed roughly uniform sequencing depth across donors, an assumption that may not hold. Assigning TCR associations to individual alleles was difficult when HLA alleles, especially DR and DQ, strongly co-occurred. Because counts were too low, under 20 rarely observed V segments, including chromosome 9 orphons, were left out of the earlier analysis of 587 of the donors. Immune exposure information for the cohort was limited to CMV serostatus. In an earlier analysis of 587 of the donors, most TCR beta V segments appeared in productive rearrangements about 87% or about 30% of the time, broadly matching IMGT annotations. Three of the identified cytomegalovirus-associated TCR beta chains were confirmed in vitro to be specific for cytomegalovirus antigens. In a later genetic analysis, a missense DCLRE1C variant was associated with V-gene and J-gene trimming of TCR beta chains, and the association was replicated in an independent cohort.

What was sequenced was PBMCs. The origin of this receptor is a woman in her sixties or seventies in good health and CMV-seropositive.

The DNA reads as follows: TGTGCTAGTGGTTTGGGGCAGGGGGAAACCGGGGAGCTGTTTTTT. Its product reads: CASGLGQGETGELFF. The chain couples TRBV12-5 to TRBJ2-2; 7 junctional bases match TRBD1. The germline V end is reduced by 1 base and the J end by 5 bases; junction bases left unmatched: 4. The germline V gene yields LGHNT for CDR1 and FRNRAP for CDR2. Spanning cysteine to phenylalanine, the CDR3 consists of 15 amino acids. Of the read, only the CDR3 DNA is kept; its 45 bases are in frame from base 1.